This T cell receptor (beta chain) was retrieved from a study of blood T cell repertoires in COVID-19. On the study more broadly: The samples span acute and convalescent COVID-19 from the United States, Italy and Spain. Sources were T cells, B-cell-depleted T cells, or PBMCs; the material itself was cDNA or gDNA.

Sequencing used immunoSEQ multiplex PCR; TCRdb keeps in-frame clones, though not all of them. Here the sample spans under 300,000 clones, approximately 88% being singletons. The CDR3 runs to 14 residues. Trimming removed 3 bases from V and 10 bases from J, with 15 bases in between. Looked up from germline, CDR1 is SNHLY and CDR2 is FYNNEI. This clone has a handful of counts. This TCR came from a man aged 45 to 65 with acute or convalescent COVID-19. Sequencing was performed on peripheral blood. The V call is TRBV2, the J call TRBJ1-4; a possible D gene is TRBD1 (6 bases). CDR3 amino acids: CASSDAGRTAKLFF. As DNA, the CDR3 is TGTGCCAGCAGTGACGCTGGCAGGACAGCAAAACTGTTTTTT.